This T cell receptor beta chain appears in the sequencing data of a study of blood T cell repertoires in COVID-19. About the research overall: Samples representing acute and convalescent COVID-19 were sourced from the United States, Italy and Spain. T cells, B-cell-depleted T cells, or PBMCs supplied cDNA or gDNA.

Sequencing used immunoSEQ multiplex PCR; TCRdb keeps in-frame clones, though not all of them. The sample shows approximately 110,000 clones, approximately 90% of them seen only once. Germline V CDR1 and CDR2: LGHNA, YNFKEQ. The CDR3 extends over 18 amino acids. With 0 bases clipped from V and 8 bases from J, the junction kept 15 bases outside the gene matches. V is TRBV4-2 and J is TRBJ1-4; 7 positions match TRBD1. This sequence was found in a woman aged 50 to 65 with acute or convalescent COVID-19. What was sequenced was peripheral blood. CDR3 nucleotides: TGTGCCAGCAGCCAAGAGGTCCCCCCGGGCAGGGGGTGGGAAAAACTGTTTTTT. This sequence encodes CASSQEVPPGRGWEKLFF.